The present TCR beta chain was sequenced within a study of T cells in Graves' hyperthyroidism and ophthalmopathy. Regarding the study as a whole: Ophthalmopathy was told apart from stable hyperthyroidism by a 13 V-J model. Blood also showed most of the thyroid clonotypes that were expanded above 0.001.

CDR1 KGHSH and CDR2 LQKENI come from the germline V gene. V trimming: 4 bases; J trimming: 9 bases; junction bases outside the gene matches: 10. This CDR3 spans 16 amino acids. From RNA transcripts, TCR beta CDR3 regions were amplified. Using the HTBI primer set, a first-round RT-PCR was run on the TCR CDR3. One entry per CDR3 protein, called by TCRdb with MiXCR from the multiplex PCR reads. In the table there are 500,000 to 600,000 distinct CDR3 sequences, about a sixth of which are singletons. Newly diagnosed hyperthyroidism, duration under 2 months, in patients aged 18 to 65. Uncontrolled infection, other autoimmune disease, pregnancy or lactation barred patients from enrollment. This clonotype was observed a handful of times. Its antigen is still unknown.

The sequenced sample was blood. The gene calls are TRBV18 and TRBJ1-6, with 9 bases fitting TRBD1. This clonotype was sampled from a woman aged 18-35 years with Graves' hyperthyroidism. The CDR3 spells CASSRGQGQLGSPLHF. Here the CDR3 DNA reads TGTGCCAGCTCACGGGGACAGGGACAACTAGGTTCACCCCTCCACTTT.